The 25 T cell receptor beta chains below come from one sample, sequenced in a study of cytomegalovirus exposure and HLA in healthy donors. The PCR made use of 60 Vbeta and 13 Jbeta primers. Measured with immunoSEQ multiplex PCR; TCRdb has only the in-frame clones, and not every one. The sample lists around 140,000 clones, roughly three quarters occurring once. Source material: PBMCs. These receptors were obtained from an older woman in good health and CMV-seronegative.

The chain combines TRBV6-1 with TRBJ2-1; 9 positions match TRBD1. V trimming: 2 bases; J trimming: 9 bases; junction bases outside the gene matches: 11. CDR3 length: 16 residues. Germline V CDR1 and CDR2: MNHNS, SASEGT. CDR3 sequence reads: CASSESVTGGSREQFF. The CDR3 DNA follows: TGTGCCAGCAGTGAATCGGTTACAGGGGGCTCGCGTGAGCAGTTCTTC.

This clone was detected only a few times. This rearrangement joins TRBV27 to TRBJ2-7; D not certain. From germline, CDR1 is MNHEY and CDR2 SMNVEV (reference sequence). The V end was cut by 2 bases, the J end by 3 bases, with 14 bases between. CDR3 size: 15 residues. The CDR3 bases are TGTGCCAGCAGTTTAGGGTTCCCGGCGGACTACGAGCAGTACTTC. Its protein is CASSLGFPADYEQYF.

This chain connects TRBV11-3 to TRBJ2-7, with TRBD2 identical over 8 bases. The CDR3 spans 13 residues. V lost 5 bases and J lost 0; bases outside the gene matches: 0. CDR1 is SGHNT, CDR2 YENEEA, per germline. CDR3 in DNA: TGTGCCAGCAGCAGCGGGGGCTCCTACGAGCAGTACTTC. Protein product: CASSSGGSYEQYF.

This rearrangement joins TRBV5-1 to TRBJ1-4, with 9 nucleotides matching TRBD1. Losses at the gene ends were 7 bases for V and 3 bases for J; bases not matched to a gene: 7. Germline CDR1 SGHRS, CDR2 YFSETQ. The CDR3 runs to 15 residues. This chain's CDR3 is CASGTGGASNEKLFF. CDR3 sequence (DNA): TGCGCCAGCGGCACAGGGGGCGCGTCTAATGAAAAACTGTTTTTT.

The chain carries TRBV5-4 and TRBJ2-1; TRBD2 matches 8 bases. The V and J ends lost 3 bases and 6 bases, in that order; junction bases with no gene match: 11. Germline CDR1 SGHNT, CDR2 YYREEE (reference sequence). The CDR3 is 16 amino acids. In DNA, the CDR3 is TGTGCCAGCAGCTCCCGGGGGGGAGTAGGCGTCAATGAGCAGTTCTTC. Translation gives CASSSRGGVGVNEQFF.

V and J are TRBV29-1 and TRBJ1-5, with D possibly matching TRBD1 (6 bases). CDR1 and CDR2 from the germline V gene are SQVTM and ANQGSEA. Deletions cut 8 bases from V and 0 bases from J, with 17 bases between. CDR3 length: 15 amino acids. This CDR3 is CSTRDTVNSNQPQHF. In DNA, the CDR3 is TGCAGCACCCGGGACACCGTTAATAGCAATCAGCCCCAGCATTTT.

V usage is TRBV5-1 and J usage is TRBJ2-7, with 7 bases matching TRBD2. The CDR3 has 14 residues. The V gene's germline CDR1 is SGHRS and CDR2 YFSETQ. V shed 4 bases, J shed 4 bases, and the junction held 8 bases outside the gene matches. The CDR3 is CASSVRDGGYEQYF. In DNA form, the CDR3 reads TGCGCCAGCAGCGTCCGGGACGGGGGGTACGAGCAGTACTTC.

The rearrangement links TRBV5-1 to TRBJ1-1, with D perhaps TRBD1 (6 bases). Per germline, CDR1 SGHRS and CDR2 YFSETQ. The V and J ends lost 0 bases and 10 bases respectively, with 31 bases between them. The CDR3 extends over 19 amino acids. CDR3 bases: TGCGCCAGCAGCTTGGCCTATCCCCGGACAGTCCGGAACACTGCGGTAGCTTTCTTT. The encoded protein is CASSLAYPRTVRNTAVAFF.

The chain couples TRBV27 to TRBJ2-1, with 10 nucleotides matching TRBD2. CDR1 and CDR2 (germline): MNHEY, SMNVEV (reference sequence). The CDR3 has 21 amino acids. V was pared by 3 bases and J by 0 bases, with 17 bases of the junction left unmatched. The CDR3 DNA reads TGTGCCAGCAGTTTTTCCCCCTTAACCCAGCGGGGGGGACCCTCCTACAATGAGCAGTTCTTC. As protein: CASSFSPLTQRGGPSYNEQFF.

The V call is TRBV11-1, the J call TRBJ2-7, with TRBD1 identical over 8 bases. The CDR3 runs to 13 residues. The V and J ends lost 6 bases and 2 bases, in that order; junction bases with no gene match: 3. The germline V gene encodes CDR1 SGHAT and CDR2 FQDESV (reference sequence). CDR3 nucleotides: TGTGCCAGCAGAAGACAGGGGCCCTACGAGCAGTACTTC. Its protein is CASRRQGPYEQYF. Drawing the rest from reference TRBV11-1 and TRBJ2-7, the complete variable domain is EAEVAQSPRYKITEKSQAVAFWCDPISGHATLYWYRQILGQGPELLVQFQDESVVDDSQLPKDRFSAERLKGVDSTLKIQPAELGDSAMYLCASRRQGPYEQYFGPGTRLTVT.

The chain is built from TRBV7-2 and TRBJ2-5, with TRBD2 matching over 10 bases. This CDR3 has 18 residues. Trimming cost V 5 bases and J 2 bases; bases outside gene matches: 14. Germline CDR1 SGHTA, CDR2 FQGNSA. The CDR3 is CASSRRLAGAPGQETQYF. The DNA of the CDR3 is TGTGCCAGCAGCCGGCGTCTAGCGGGGGCGCCGGGTCAAGAGACCCAGTACTTC.

The V and J genes are TRBV5-1 and TRBJ2-7; 11 bases fit TRBD2. The V gene end was trimmed by 4 bases and the J gene end by 6 bases; junction bases not matched to a gene: 12. From germline, CDR1 is SGHRS and CDR2 YFSETQ. There are 16 residues in the CDR3. The CDR3 DNA follows: TGCGCCAGCAGCAACTCGGTTAGCGGGGGGGCGACCGAGCAGTACTTC. Encoded protein: CASSNSVSGGATEQYF. Variable domain in full (rest from reference TRBV5-1 and TRBJ2-7): KAGVTQTPRYLIKTRGQQVTLSCSPISGHRSVSWYQQTPGQGLQFLFEYFSETQRNKGNFPGRFSGRQFSNSRSEMNVSTLELGDSALYLCASSNSVSGGATEQYFGPGTRLTVT.

The rearrangement joins TRBV4-1 to TRBJ2-7, with 7 bases lining up with TRBD2. CDR1 is MGHRA and CDR2 is YSYEKL in the germline V gene. The V segment lost 0 bases and the J segment 3 bases; nucleotides outside the gene matches: 8. The CDR3 contains 16 residues. DNA of the CDR3: TGCGCCAGCAGCCAAGAGGAGCGGGGCTTGATCTACGAGCAGTACTTC. It encodes CASSQEERGLIYEQYF.

This clone was seen more than once but under ten times. The chain links TRBV7-2 to TRBJ2-5, with a possible D match to TRBD2 (6 bases). The CDR3 is made up of 17 amino acids. V lost 1 base and J lost 5, with 20 bases in between. Per the germline V gene, CDR1 is SGHTA and CDR2 is FQGNSA. Written as DNA, the CDR3 is TGTGCCAGCAGCTTAGGATATCGCGGGCTAGGAGGGGAGACCCAGTACTTC. It yields the protein CASSLGYRGLGGETQYF.

The gene calls are TRBV6-5 and TRBJ2-3, with D possibly being TRBD1 (5 bases). V lost 0 bases to trimming and J lost 6 bases, with 10 bases between them. The CDR3 consists of 14 residues. Germline CDR1 reads MNHEY; CDR2 reads SVGAGI. The CDR3 nucleotides read TGTGCCAGCAGTTACTCCGGAAGGGGTGATACGCAGTATTTT. Translating it yields CASSYSGRGDTQYF.

The chain recombines TRBV28 with TRBJ1-1; D remains unclear. The CDR3 contains 12 residues. V was cut by 6 bases and J by 7 bases, with 12 bases left in between. Germline values: CDR1 MDHEN, CDR2 SYDVKM. For the CDR3, the DNA is TGTGCCAGCAGCGAAAGGAGGGTTGAAGCTTTCTTT. Protein product: CASSERRVEAFF.

The genes are TRBV28 and TRBJ2-4, with D possibly being TRBD1 (6 bases). The germline V gene has CDR1 MDHEN and CDR2 SYDVKM. Trimming took 4 bases from V and 1 from J, leaving 20 bases between them. CDR3 length: 18 amino acids. The CDR3 is CASSSIQGIVTAKNIQYF. The CDR3 nucleotides read TGTGCCAGCAGTTCTATACAGGGTATTGTCACGGCCAAAAACATTCAGTACTTC.

The V call is TRBV6-5, the J call TRBJ2-3, with 9 positions matching TRBD1. The ends lost 6 bases at V and 3 bases at J; junction bases unmatched: 4. Germline values: CDR1 MNHEY, CDR2 SVGAGI. This CDR3 region has 14 residues. This chain's CDR3 is CASRRQGGTDTQYF. The CDR3 coding sequence is TGTGCCAGCAGGAGACAGGGGGGAACAGATACGCAGTATTTT.

This clone was recorded a few times. The gene calls are TRBV2 and TRBJ2-7, with TRBD1 identical over 8 bases. CDR1 is SNHLY, CDR2 FYNNEI, per germline. Losses at the gene ends were 3 bases for V and 2 bases for J; bases not matched to a gene: 0. The CDR3 runs to 13 residues. The CDR3 loop is CASSDRGPYEQYF. The CDR3 nucleotides read TGTGCCAGCAGTGACAGGGGGCCCTACGAGCAGTACTTC. The full variable domain, its missing parts supplied by reference TRBV2 and TRBJ2-7, is EPEVTQTPSHQVTQMGQEVILRCVPISNHLYFYWYRQILGQKVEFLVSFYNNEISEKSEIFDDQFSVERPDGSNFTLKIRSTKLEDSAMYFCASSDRGPYEQYFGPGTRLTVT.

This clone was recorded once. J is TRBJ2-3 and V is TRBV4-1, with D perhaps matching TRBD1 (6 bases). The CDR3 runs 17 residues. With 0 bases removed from V and 2 bases from J, the gap between germline ends came to 15 bases. Germline V CDR1 and CDR2: MGHRA, YSYEKL. CDR3 DNA sequence: TGCGCCAGCAGCCAAGACAAGGGACACCGAATCACAGATACGCAGTATTTT. This encodes CASSQDKGHRITDTQYF.

The J gene is TRBJ2-3, the V gene TRBV19; 8 bases agree with TRBD2. The V segment lost 5 bases and the J segment 4 bases; nucleotides outside the gene matches: 5. The CDR3 length is 14 residues. The germline V gene encodes CDR1 LNHDA and CDR2 SQIVND (reference sequence). For the CDR3, the DNA is TGTGCCAGTAGTCAGCCGGGAGGGGCAGATACGCAGTATTTT. It is translated as CASSQPGGADTQYF.

The genes are TRBV6-1 and TRBJ2-5; 11 bases align to TRBD1. The CDR3 totals 16 residues. Losses at the gene ends were 2 bases for V and 5 bases for J; bases not matched to a gene: 7. Per germline, CDR1 MNHNS and CDR2 SASEGT. In DNA form, the CDR3 reads TGTGCCAGCAGTGAAAAAGGACAGGGGGCGCGGGAGACCCAGTACTTC. The encoded protein is CASSEKGQGARETQYF.

CDR3 sequence reads: CASSRAGAGTGELFF. CDR3 sequence (DNA): TGTGCCAGCAGCCGCGCGGGGGCAGGCACCGGGGAGCTGTTTTTT. V and J are TRBV4-2 and TRBJ2-2; possibly TRBD2 for D (7 bases). CDR3 size: 15 residues. The germline CDR1 and CDR2 sequences are LGHNA and YNFKEQ. V lost 4 bases and J 4 bases, leaving 13 bases between the germline ends.

In nucleotides, the CDR3 is TGTGCCAGCACGACAGACAATAATTCACCCCTCCACTTT. Residues: CASTTDNNSPLHF. The chain couples TRBV2 to TRBJ1-6, with D perhaps matching TRBD1 (5 bases). Trimming left V 7 bases short and J 5 bases short, with 9 bases between. This CDR3 is built from 13 residues. Germline loops: CDR1 SNHLY, CDR2 FYNNEI.

This rearrangement joins TRBV6-5 to TRBJ2-7; perhaps TRBD1 as D (5 bases). The CDR3 is made up of 12 amino acids. The germline V gene has CDR1 MNHEY and CDR2 SVGAGI. V lost 3 bases and J lost 5, with 8 bases in between. DNA of the CDR3: TGTGCCAGCAGTTATACAGGCGACGAGCAGTACTTC. Its translation: CASSYTGDEQYF.